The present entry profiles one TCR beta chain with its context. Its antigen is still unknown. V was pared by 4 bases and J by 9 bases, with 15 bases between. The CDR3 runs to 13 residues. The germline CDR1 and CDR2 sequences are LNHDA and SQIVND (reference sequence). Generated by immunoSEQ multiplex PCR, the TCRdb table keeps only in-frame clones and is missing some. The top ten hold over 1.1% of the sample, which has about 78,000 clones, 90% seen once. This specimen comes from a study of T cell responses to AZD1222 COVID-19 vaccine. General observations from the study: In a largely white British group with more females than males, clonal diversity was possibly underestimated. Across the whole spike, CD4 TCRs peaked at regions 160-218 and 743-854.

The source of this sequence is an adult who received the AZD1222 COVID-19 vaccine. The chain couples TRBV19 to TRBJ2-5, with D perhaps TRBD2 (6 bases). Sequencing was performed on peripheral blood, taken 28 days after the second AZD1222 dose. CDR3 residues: CASSKRKEGAQYF. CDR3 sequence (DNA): TGTGCCAGTAGTAAGAGAAAGGAGGGAGCCCAGTACTTC.